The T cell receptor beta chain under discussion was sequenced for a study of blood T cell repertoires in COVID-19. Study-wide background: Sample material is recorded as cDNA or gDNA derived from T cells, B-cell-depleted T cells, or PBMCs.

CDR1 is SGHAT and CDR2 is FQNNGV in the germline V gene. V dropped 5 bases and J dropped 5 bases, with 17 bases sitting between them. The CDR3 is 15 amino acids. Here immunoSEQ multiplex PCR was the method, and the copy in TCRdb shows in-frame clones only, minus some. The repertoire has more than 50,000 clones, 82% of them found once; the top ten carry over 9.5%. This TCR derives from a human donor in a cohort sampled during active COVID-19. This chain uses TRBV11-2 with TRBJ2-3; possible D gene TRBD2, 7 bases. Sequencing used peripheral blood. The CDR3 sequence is CASSARGGSGDTQYF. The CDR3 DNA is TGTGCCAGCAGCGCGAGGGGGGGGTCTGGAGATACGCAGTATTTT.